The 15 T cell receptor beta chains below all came from one sample that was sequenced in a study of shared clonotypes between healthy human individuals. Assay: immunoSEQ multiplex PCR; the TCRdb copy retains only in-frame clones and omits some. The sample lists approximately 500,000 clones; more than 65% were seen once. The sample consisted of PBMCs. These TCRs come from a woman in her 40s in good health. Some clones in this sample may be carry-over from other donors' samples.

The chain has TRBV7-8 and TRBJ2-7, with D possibly matching TRBD1 (6 bases). This CDR3 comprises 15 residues. Trimming removed 3 bases from V and 7 bases from J, with 19 bases in between. Germline V gives CDR1 SGHVS, CDR2 FQNEAQ. The CDR3, as DNA: TGTGCCAGCAGCTTTAGAACGGGATCAAGGGGGGAGCAGTACTTC. Translation gives CASSFRTGSRGEQYF.

V and J are TRBV6-4 and TRBJ2-1; the D gene is possibly TRBD2 (6 bases). There are 14 residues in the CDR3. With 2 bases removed from V and 8 bases from J, the gap between germline ends came to 13 bases. The germline CDR1 and CDR2 sequences are MRHNA and SNTAGT. CDR3 coding DNA: TGTGCCAGCAGTGACGCGTTAGGAGGGGATGAGCAGTTCTTC. Encoded protein: CASSDALGGDEQFF.

Note on this clone: This sample also contains other DNA sequences that code for the same CDR3. V and J are TRBV7-2 and TRBJ2-1, with TRBD2 identical over 8 bases. Germline-derived CDR1 and CDR2 are SGHTA and FQGNSA. There are 15 residues in the CDR3. V trimming: 0 bases; J trimming: 4 bases; junction bases outside the gene matches: 2. The CDR3 nucleotides are TGTGCCAGCAGCTTAGCTAGCGGGACTTACAATGAGCAGTTCTTC. It specifies CASSLASGTYNEQFF.

The chain employs TRBV4-1 and TRBJ2-7; D possibly corresponds to TRBD1 (5 bases). The ends were cut back, 0 bases at V and 0 bases at J, with 9 bases in the middle. CDR1 and CDR2 from the germline V gene are MGHRA and YSYEKL. The CDR3 extends over 15 amino acids. CDR3 coding DNA: TGCGCCAGCAGCCAAGAAGGGGTGTTCTCCTACGAGCAGTACTTC. Its protein is CASSQEGVFSYEQYF.

The rearrangement links TRBV5-1 to TRBJ2-5, with TRBD1 matching 8 bases. The CDR3 has 15 amino acids. V was pared by 5 bases and J by 2 bases, with 8 bases of the junction left unmatched. Germline V lookup: CDR1 SGHRS, CDR2 YFSETQ. DNA for the CDR3: TGCGCCAGCAGAGCGGTTACAGGGGGTCAAGAGACCCAGTACTTC. It codes for CASRAVTGGQETQYF.

The rearrangement uses TRBV27 and TRBJ2-7; a possible D gene is TRBD2 (6 bases). Germline values: CDR1 MNHEY, CDR2 SMNVEV (reference sequence). This CDR3 spans 12 amino acids. Trimming stripped 6 bases from V and 3 bases from J, with 9 bases between. In nucleotides, the CDR3 is TGTGCCAGCAGGGGACTTTACTACGAGCAGTACTTC. Translated, it gives CASRGLYYEQYF.

V usage is TRBV4-1 and J usage is TRBJ2-7; D is uncertain. CDR1 MGHRA and CDR2 YSYEKL come from the germline V gene. Between the trimmed V and J ends, which lost 1 base and 2 bases, there was a span of 12 bases. CDR3 size: 15 residues. CDR3 sequence: CASSQGGRAAYEQYF. The DNA of the CDR3 is TGCGCCAGCAGCCAAGGTGGCCGGGCGGCCTACGAGCAGTACTTC.

The chain links TRBV7-9 to TRBJ2-7; D may be TRBD2 (6 bases). With 5 bases removed from V and 4 bases from J, the gap between germline ends came to 12 bases. Germline loops: CDR1 SEHNR, CDR2 FQNEAQ (reference sequence). The CDR3 extends over 13 amino acids. CDR3 protein: CASSPGLLYEQYF. The CDR3, as DNA: TGTGCCAGCAGCCCGGGACTGTTATACGAGCAGTACTTC.

The sample holds one count of this clone. The chain employs TRBV14 and TRBJ2-7, with TRBD2 matching over 8 bases. CDR3 size: 17 residues. Unmatched junction bases numbered 12, after V lost 1 base and J lost 4 bases. Per the germline V gene, CDR1 is SGHDN and CDR2 is FVKESK. CDR3 region: CASSQGALAGSLYEQYF. CDR3 bases: TGTGCCAGCAGCCAAGGCGCCCTAGCGGGTTCCCTATACGAGCAGTACTTC.

This clone has more than one count but fewer than ten. The J gene is TRBJ2-5, the V gene TRBV7-7; the D call may be TRBD1 or TRBD2 (5 bases each). CDR3 length: 14 amino acids. Germline V CDR1 and CDR2: SSHAT, FNYEAQ (reference sequence). Trimming removed 5 bases from V and 7 bases from J, with 17 bases in between. The chain's CDR3 is CASSPWDGAGTQYF. The CDR3, as DNA: TGTGCCAGCAGCCCCTGGGACGGGGCAGGGACCCAGTACTTC.

Note on this clone: Mismatch with germline at one junction end may stem from a read error. The CDR3 DNA reads TGTGCCAGCTCTCCACAGCGCTACGAGCAGTACTTC. Protein sequence: CASSPQRYEQYF. V usage is TRBV18 and J usage is TRBJ2-7; D is ambiguous. From germline, CDR1 is KGHSH and CDR2 LQKENI. CDR3 length equals 12 residues.

The CDR3 coding sequence is TGTGCCAGCAGGAGTACAGGTAACACTGAAGCTTTCTTT. As protein: CASRSTGNTEAFF. The chain has TRBV27 and TRBJ1-1; tentatively, D is TRBD1 (5 bases). Germline values: CDR1 MNHEY, CDR2 SMNVEV (reference sequence). The CDR3 runs 13 residues. Trimming left V 6 bases short and J 2 bases short, with 10 bases between.

The chain is built from TRBV6-4 and TRBJ2-3; maybe TRBD1 (6 bases). Germline CDR1 reads MRHNA; CDR2 reads SNTAGT. There are 14 residues in the CDR3. V lost 0 bases and J lost 10, with 14 bases in between. The CDR3 spells CASSDSGEGEPQYF. The DNA of the CDR3 is TGTGCCAGCAGTGACTCGGGCGAGGGGGAGCCGCAGTATTTT.

The chain links TRBV5-4 to TRBJ1-1; D gene uncertain. Germline lookup yields CDR1 SGHNT and CDR2 YYREEE (reference sequence). The V and J ends lost 2 bases and 5 bases respectively, with 16 bases between them. The CDR3 sequence is 15 residues long. CDR3 loop: CASSFLSQTGTEAFF. The DNA of the CDR3 is TGTGCCAGCAGCTTCCTTTCGCAGACTGGAACTGAAGCTTTCTTT.

The rearrangement uses TRBV5-6 and TRBJ2-5; D is ambiguous. The DNA end is a closer match to TRBJ2-7, so the J assignment may be wrong. The germline V gene encodes CDR1 SGHDT and CDR2 YYEEEE. CDR3 size: 13 residues. The CDR3 DNA follows: TGTGCCAGCAGTCCGAGCCACTCCTACGAGCAGTACTTC. It specifies CASSPSHSYEQYF.